The clone carrying this TCR beta chain was counted many times. Its specificity is not known. The CDR3 runs to 15 residues. Trimming removed 0 bases from V and 4 bases from J; junction bases left unmatched: 6. Germline CDR1 MGHDK, CDR2 SYGVNS. The data were obtained in a study of CD8 T cells in ankylosing spondylitis. Study observations and caveats: CD8+ by phenotype, disease-linked clones were relatively rare in peripheral blood. Blood from ankylosing spondylitis patients appeared to carry a characteristic roughly 8-variant TCR beta motif. Reportedly, matched ankylosing spondylitis synovial fluid was significantly enriched for disease-linked clones.

TCR beta libraries were made by quantitative 5'-RACE with molecular barcodes. From the 5' RACE reads, TCRdb called clonotypes with MiXCR, one entry per CDR3 protein. The sample lists some 63,000 distinct CDR3 sequences, 6.2% seen once, with 5% in the top ten. The source material was synovial fluid, either unsorted or a sorted T cell fraction (not recorded which). The V gene is TRBV25-1, the J gene TRBJ2-7; 7 bases align to TRBD2. This clonotype was obtained from a male donor with ankylosing spondylitis. The CDR3 DNA sequence: TGTGCCAGCAGTGAATATGTGGGAGGGCCGTACGAGCAGTACTTC. Residues: CASSEYVGGPYEQYF.